The 25 T cell receptor beta chains listed next were all sequenced from one sample in a study of technical replicates of blood from a few donors (TCRdb year 2017). To prepare the library, the immunoSEQ multiplex PCR assay was applied. In TCRdb, the immuneACCESS table is reduced to in-frame sequences with V and J assigned. These tables do not hold every clone; where another copy was compared, an unresolved V gene accounts for under half, and the others remain unexplained. The sample has roughly 70,000 clones on record, around 97% of them singletons. The top ten clones comprise roughly 0.25% of the sample. Sequencing used T cells isolated from PBMCs. The receptors come from a human donor in good health.

The chain recombines TRBV13 with TRBJ2-7, with D maybe TRBD2 (6 bases). This CDR3 contains 14 residues. Germline loops: CDR1 PRHDT, CDR2 FYEKMQ (reference sequence). The V and J ends lost 6 bases and 2 bases respectively, with 14 bases between them. CDR3 sequence reads: CASSTGLMPYEQYF. Written as DNA, the CDR3 is TGTGCCAGCAGTACGGGACTTATGCCCTACGAGCAGTACTTC.

The chain has TRBV4-1 and TRBJ2-1, with TRBD2 matching over 12 bases. CDR1 is MGHRA, CDR2 YSYEKL, per germline. The CDR3 covers 15 residues. V was clipped by 1 base and J by 8 bases; unmatched bases: 3. CDR3 in amino acids: CASSQGLAGVYEQFF. The CDR3 nucleotides read TGCGCCAGCAGCCAAGGACTAGCGGGAGTCTATGAGCAGTTCTTC.

The chain employs TRBV15 and TRBJ2-7; possible D gene TRBD2, 6 bases. V was pared by 3 bases and J by 3 bases, with 24 bases between. The CDR3 runs to 18 residues. Germline CDR1 and CDR2: LNHNV and YYDKDF (reference sequence). The CDR3 protein is CATSSLFLETSGGYEQYF. For the CDR3, the DNA is TGTGCCACCAGCAGTTTGTTCTTGGAGACTAGTGGGGGCTACGAGCAGTACTTC.

This CDR3 reads CASSLGHAGLFEAFF. In DNA form, the CDR3 reads TGTGCCAGCAGCTTGGGACACGCTGGGCTTTTCGAAGCTTTCTTT. The chain recombines TRBV5-4 with TRBJ1-1; D is ambiguous. The germline V and J ends were trimmed by 0 bases and 8 bases, with 17 bases remaining between them. Germline assignment: CDR1 SGHNT and CDR2 YYREEE (reference sequence). This CDR3 comprises 15 residues.

The rearrangement joins TRBV6-5 to TRBJ2-3; D perhaps matches TRBD1 (6 bases). Per germline, CDR1 MNHEY and CDR2 SVGAGI. This CDR3 has 12 residues. Trimming cost V 4 bases and J 6 bases, with 8 bases left between them. The CDR3 nucleotides read TGTGCCAGCAGTTCAGGGGCCGATACGCAGTATTTT. It encodes CASSSGADTQYF.

V and J are TRBV4-3 and TRBJ2-7; 8 bases are a match to TRBD2. Germline loops: CDR1 LGHNA, CDR2 YSLEER. With V trimmed by 0 bases and J by 1 base, 5 bases remained unmatched. There are 16 residues in the CDR3. The CDR3 DNA reads as TGCGCCAGCAGCCAAGATCGGAGCGGGGGATCCTACGAGCAGTACTTC. Residues: CASSQDRSGGSYEQYF.

This chain uses TRBV30 with TRBJ2-2, with D hard to call. The germline V gene has CDR1 GTSNPN and CDR2 SVGIG (reference sequence). Deletions cut 4 bases from V and 3 bases from J, with 12 bases between. This CDR3 is built from 14 residues. Written as DNA, the CDR3 is TGTGCCTGGACTCTCAGGCCCGACACCGGGGAGCTGTTTTTT. This translates into CAWTLRPDTGELFF.

The sample holds one count of this clone. The CDR3 bases are TGTGCCAGCAGCTTAGGGGGACAGGGGTGGTATGGCTACACCTTC. This encodes CASSLGGQGWYGYTF. The rearrangement uses TRBV11-2 and TRBJ1-2, with 10 bases matching TRBD1. The CDR3 covers 15 residues. With 1 base clipped from V and 5 bases from J, the junction kept 4 bases outside the gene matches. Germline V gives CDR1 SGHAT, CDR2 FQNNGV.

This chain joins TRBV13 and TRBJ2-3, with TRBD2 as a possible D gene (6 bases). This CDR3 has 13 residues. CDR1 is PRHDT, CDR2 FYEKMQ, per germline (reference sequence). The V and J ends lost 7 bases and 0 bases respectively, with 8 bases between them. The CDR3: CASTGGSTDTQYF. CDR3 coding DNA: TGTGCCAGCACTGGGGGGAGCACAGATACGCAGTATTTT.

The chain is built from TRBV7-9 and TRBJ2-7; D ambiguous. Germline-derived CDR1 and CDR2 are SEHNR and FQNEAQ (reference sequence). CDR3 length equals 12 residues. V shed 5 bases and J shed 9 bases, with 14 bases lying between them. The CDR3 spells CASSASVSGQYF. CDR3 sequence (DNA): TGTGCCAGCAGCGCCAGCGTCTCCGGGCAGTACTTC.

The rearrangement joins TRBV11-3 to TRBJ1-1, with 11 bases that match TRBD1. The ends lost 6 bases at V and 11 bases at J; junction bases unmatched: 5. In germline, CDR1 is SGHNT, CDR2 YENEEA. The CDR3 has 12 residues. For the CDR3, the DNA is TGTGCCAGCAGGCGGACAGGGGGCGCCGCTTTCTTT. Encoded protein: CASRRTGGAAFF. The full variable domain, completed using reference TRBV11-3 and TRBJ1-1, is EAGVVQSPRYKIIEKKQPVAFWCNPISGHNTLYWYLQNLGQGPELLIRYENEEAVDDSQLPKDRFSAERLKGVDSTLKIQPAELGDSAVYLCASRRTGGAAFFGQGTRLTVV.

V and J are TRBV19 and TRBJ2-5; 12 bases line up with TRBD2. The V gene's germline CDR1 is LNHDA and CDR2 SQIVND (reference sequence). This CDR3 has 16 amino acids. V shed 3 bases, J shed 5 bases, and the junction held 7 bases outside the gene matches. The CDR3 sequence is CASSIGLAGPGETQYF. Here the CDR3 DNA reads TGTGCCAGTAGTATCGGACTAGCGGGACCTGGGGAGACCCAGTACTTC.

The V gene is TRBV11-3, the J gene TRBJ1-2, with 7 nucleotides matching TRBD1. The CDR3 runs 15 residues. Germline V gives CDR1 SGHNT, CDR2 YENEEA. Losses at the gene ends were 3 bases for V and 7 bases for J; bases not matched to a gene: 11. The CDR3 nucleotides are TGTGCCAGCAGCTTGGGCCTGCTTGCAGGGGGTGGCTACACCTTC. Protein sequence: CASSLGLLAGGGYTF.

V usage is TRBV10-3 and J usage is TRBJ2-5; 8 nucleotides match TRBD1. The CDR3 length is 11 residues. Germline values: CDR1 ENHRY, CDR2 SYGVKD. V dropped 6 bases and J dropped 10; count of bases not matched to a gene: 4. CDR3 in DNA: TGTGCCATCAGAGCGACAGGGGACCAGTACTTC. Its translation is CAIRATGDQYF.

The V call is TRBV18, the J call TRBJ2-3, with 9 bases identical to TRBD1. Trimming removed 6 bases from V and 3 bases from J; junction bases left unmatched: 7. Germline values: CDR1 KGHSH, CDR2 LQKENI. The CDR3 totals 15 residues. CDR3 region: CASSPGQGGTDTQYF. CDR3 coding DNA: TGTGCCAGCTCCCCGGGACAGGGAGGAACAGATACGCAGTATTTT.

The chain couples TRBV4-1 to TRBJ2-7; TRBD2 agrees at 12 bases. Per germline, CDR1 MGHRA and CDR2 YSYEKL. There are 17 residues in the CDR3. The V gene end was trimmed by 3 bases and the J gene end by 3 bases; junction bases not matched to a gene: 9. The CDR3 loop is CASSQVGLAGGGYEQYF. The CDR3 DNA follows: TGCGCCAGCAGCCAGGTGGGGCTAGCGGGAGGGGGCTACGAGCAGTACTTC.

The chain employs TRBV4-3 and TRBJ2-3; 10 bases agree with TRBD2. J was trimmed by 1 base and V by 1 base; bases with no gene match: 2. The CDR3 runs 16 residues. Looked up from germline, CDR1 is LGHNA and CDR2 is YSLEER. Here the CDR3 reads CASSQAGTSGTDTQYF. In nucleotides, the CDR3 is TGCGCCAGCAGCCAAGCTGGGACTAGCGGCACAGATACGCAGTATTTT.

The rearrangement uses TRBV5-1 and TRBJ2-3; 8 nucleotides agree with TRBD2. V lost 4 bases and J lost 6; bases outside the gene matches: 4. Germline V gives CDR1 SGHRS, CDR2 YFSETQ. This CDR3 spans 13 amino acids. The DNA for the CDR3 is TGCGCCAGCAGCCTGACTAGCGACGATACGCAGTATTTT. Its translation is CASSLTSDDTQYF. The full variable domain, with the rest looked up from reference TRBV5-1 and TRBJ2-3, is KAGVTQTPRYLIKTRGQQVTLSCSPISGHRSVSWYQQTPGQGLQFLFEYFSETQRNKGNFPGRFSGRQFSNSRSEMNVSTLELGDSALYLCASSLTSDDTQYFGPGTRLTVL.

The rearrangement uses TRBV29-1 and TRBJ2-7; the match to TRBD1 covers 8 bases. Germline values: CDR1 SQVTM, CDR2 ANQGSEA. This CDR3 contains 14 residues. V shed 4 bases, J shed 5 bases, and the junction held 10 bases outside the gene matches. The CDR3 region is CSVAGGLKGDEQYF. CDR3 sequence (DNA): TGCAGCGTTGCAGGGGGCCTCAAAGGGGACGAGCAGTACTTC.

The chain has TRBV9 and TRBJ2-3, with D maybe TRBD2 (5 bases). The CDR3 spans 15 residues. CDR1 SGDLS and CDR2 YYNGEE come from the germline V gene. V was cut by 1 base and J by 5 bases, with 14 bases left in between. The CDR3 sequence: CASSVTGSWVDTQYF. CDR3 nucleotide sequence: TGTGCCAGCAGCGTAACTGGGAGTTGGGTAGATACGCAGTATTTT.

The V call is TRBV30, the J call TRBJ1-2; weak D call: TRBD1 (6 bases). Trimming took off 2 bases at V and 2 bases at J, with 9 bases between the two ends. This CDR3 comprises 13 residues. CDR1 is GTSNPN and CDR2 is SVGIG in the germline V gene (reference sequence). CDR3 region: CAWSIQGNYGYTF. The CDR3 DNA is TGTGCCTGGAGTATACAGGGAAACTATGGCTACACCTTC.

J is TRBJ2-2 and V is TRBV2; tentatively, D is TRBD2 (5 bases). CDR1 is SNHLY, CDR2 FYNNEI, per germline. The V end was cut by 7 bases, the J end by 0 bases, with 12 bases between. The CDR3 contains 15 residues. DNA for the CDR3: TGTGCCAGCACCCTTGGACTGGCGAACACCGGGGAGCTGTTTTTT. This gives the protein CASTLGLANTGELFF. Drawing the rest from reference TRBV2 and TRBJ2-2, the complete variable domain is EPEVTQTPSHQVTQMGQEVILRCVPISNHLYFYWYRQILGQKVEFLVSFYNNEISEKSEIFDDQFSVERPDGSNFTLKIRSTKLEDSAMYFCASTLGLANTGELFFGEGSRLTVL.

V and J are TRBV5-8 and TRBJ1-1; D remains unclear. V was pared by 5 bases and J by 12 bases, with 20 bases between. The CDR3 is 13 residues long. Germline CDR1 reads SGHTS; CDR2 reads YDEGEE. The DNA of the CDR3 is TGTGCCAGCAGGTCTACTAGGGCAGGTATGACTTTCTTT. Its translation: CASRSTRAGMTFF. The whole variable domain, remainder taken from reference TRBV5-8 and TRBJ1-1, is EAGVTQSPTHLIKTRGQQATLRCSPISGHTSVYWYQQALGLGLQFLLWYDEGEERNRGNFPPRFSGRQFPNYSSELNVNALELEDSALYLCASRSTRAGMTFFGQGTRLTVV.

The V and J genes are TRBV10-2 and TRBJ1-2, with no clear D. V shed 2 bases and J shed 4 bases, with 20 bases lying between them. The CDR3 sequence is 17 residues long. Germline assignment: CDR1 WSHSY and CDR2 SAAADI. CDR3 loop: CASSEGRQAIYTYGYTF. The DNA for the CDR3 is TGCGCCAGCAGTGAGGGTCGGCAGGCAATTTATACCTATGGCTACACCTTC.

The V call is TRBV18, the J call TRBJ2-2; D is ambiguous. The CDR3 is 14 residues long. Germline V lookup: CDR1 KGHSH, CDR2 LQKENI. V lost 4 bases, J lost 1 base, and 7 bases lay in between. CDR3 loop: CASSLGWNTGELFF. Written as DNA, the CDR3 is TGTGCCAGCTCACTCGGGTGGAACACCGGGGAGCTGTTTTTT.